The present T cell receptor beta chain was sequenced within a study of cytomegalovirus exposure and HLA in healthy donors. Study-level points and caveats: The authors confirmed in vitro that a few CMV-associated chains were specific for CMV antigens.

The CDR3 loop spans 13 amino acids. Germline-derived CDR1 and CDR2 are SGHVS and FNYEAQ. J lost 3 bases, V lost 5 bases, and 3 bases had no gene match. Assay: immunoSEQ multiplex PCR; the TCRdb copy retains only in-frame clones and omits some. The data show 150,000 to 200,000 clones, 80% to 85% seen once. A word on this clone: Antigen unknown.

The origin of this receptor is a man aged 30-40 years in good health and CMV-seropositive. The sample comprised PBMCs. The chain recombines TRBV7-6 with TRBJ2-5, with 7 positions matching TRBD1. The CDR3 protein is CASSTGTEETQYF. The CDR3 region has the DNA TGTGCCAGCAGCACTGGGACAGAAGAGACCCAGTACTTC.